The present TCR beta chain was sequenced within a study of neurological immune-mediated disorders. This clonotype was counted ten times or more. TCRdb reprocessed the 5' RACE reads with MiXCR, giving one entry per CDR3 protein. The table shows tens of thousands of distinct CDR3 sequences, with 2.6% occurring only once. The germline gives CDR1 SGHKS, CDR2 YYEKEE (reference sequence). The CDR3 loop spans 14 amino acids. V lost 4 bases to trimming and J lost 1 base, with 12 bases between them. The sequencing input was PBMCs. The sequence came from a young woman with multiple sclerosis. The chain uses TRBV5-5 and TRBJ2-7; D possibly corresponds to TRBD1 (6 bases). CDR3 protein: CASSRRQESYEQYF. The DNA of the CDR3 is TGTGCCAGCAGCCGAAGACAGGAGTCCTACGAGCAGTACTTC.